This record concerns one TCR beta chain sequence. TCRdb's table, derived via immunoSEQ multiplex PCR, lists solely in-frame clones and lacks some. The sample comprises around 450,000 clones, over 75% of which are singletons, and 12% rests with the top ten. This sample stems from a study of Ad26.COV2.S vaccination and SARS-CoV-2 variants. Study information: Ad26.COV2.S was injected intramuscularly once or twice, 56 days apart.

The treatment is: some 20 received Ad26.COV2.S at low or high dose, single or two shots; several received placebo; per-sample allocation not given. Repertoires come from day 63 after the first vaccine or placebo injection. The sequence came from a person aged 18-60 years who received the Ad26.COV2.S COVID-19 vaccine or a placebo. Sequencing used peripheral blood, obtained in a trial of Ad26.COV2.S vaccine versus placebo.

The chain's CDR3 is CASSPGQGPEKLFF. The CDR3 DNA sequence: TGTGCCAGCAGTCCGGGACAGGGGCCTGAAAAACTGTTTTTT. V is TRBV28 and J is TRBJ1-4; the match to TRBD1 covers 10 bases. V lost 5 bases to trimming and J lost 7 bases; unmatched junction nucleotides: 4. The CDR3 runs to 14 residues. Germline V CDR1 and CDR2: MDHEN, SYDVKM. The whole variable domain, remainder taken from reference TRBV28 and TRBJ1-4, is DVKVTQSSRYLVKRTGEKVFLECVQDMDHENMFWYRQDPGLGLRLIYFSYDVKMKEKGDIPEGYSVSREKKERFSLILESASTNQTSMYLCASSPGQGPEKLFFGSGTQLSVL.